The rows below give T cell receptor beta chains drawn from one sample of a study of blood T cell repertoires in COVID-19. The protocol was immunoSEQ multiplex PCR, while the TCRdb copy is restricted to in-frame clones and leaves out a portion. The table has a few hundred thousand clones, approximately 92% seen once. Sample: peripheral blood. Every receptor here comes from a woman aged 40 to 50 who had recovered from COVID-19. Both conserved end residues are part of each CDR3. The D gene is left open where the match is weak. Size is stated for part of the rows, as once, few or many counts, or as a class when the clone is expanded.

v_gene	d_gene	j_gene	abundance	CDR3nt	CDR3aa
TRBV2	.	TRBJ2-5	.	TGTGCCAGCAGTGAATTCGAAGAGACCCAGTACTTC	CASSEFEETQYF
TRBV30	TRBD1	TRBJ2-5	once	TGTGCCTGGGGGTCAGGGGGCCAAGAGACCCAGTACTTC	CAWGSGGQETQYF
TRBV4-1	TRBD1	TRBJ1-2	.	TGCGCCAGCAGCCAAGATAGAGTCGGCAGGGGGTATGGCTACACCTTC	CASSQDRVGRGYGYTF
TRBV4-1	TRBD1	TRBJ1-6	.	TGCGCCAGCAGCCATCTACCGACAGGGACTAATTCACCCCTCCACTTT	CASSHLPTGTNSPLHF
TRBV5-4	TRBD1	TRBJ2-1	.	TGTGCCAGCAGCTGGGGGACAGGGGGCTACAATGAGCAGTTCTTC	CASSWGTGGYNEQFF
TRBV6-6	TRBD1	TRBJ2-2	.	TGTGCCAGCAGTTCGACAGGGGCGAACACCGGGGAGCTGTTTTTT	CASSSTGANTGELFF
TRBV6-6	TRBD1	TRBJ2-1	.	TGTGCCAGCACAGGAAGGACAGGGGATACCAATGAGCAGTTCTTC	CASTGRTGDTNEQFF
TRBV9	TRBD2	TRBJ2-3	.	TGTGCCAGCAGCCTAGCGGGAAGCACAGATACGCAGTATTTT	CASSLAGSTDTQYF
TRBV6-1	.	TRBJ1-5	.	TGTGCCAGCAGTGAAAATGGCAGGAGGAGTCAGCCCCAGCATTTT	CASSENGRRSQPQHF
TRBV19	.	TRBJ2-7	.	TGTGCCAGTAAGGAGGGGACCGGGTCCTACGAGCAGTACTTC	CASKEGTGSYEQYF
TRBV6-5	.	TRBJ1-6	few	TGTGCCAGCAGTTACCGGGGTCGTGTAGTTTCACCCCTCCACTTT	CASSYRGRVVSPLHF
TRBV2	.	TRBJ2-5	few	TGTGCCAGCAGTCTGGACAGAAAAGAGACCCAGTACTTC	CASSLDRKETQYF
TRBV12-3/TRBV12-4	.	TRBJ1-2	.	TGTGCCAGCAGTTTTCGAGGGTCCTATGGCTACACCTTC	CASSFRGSYGYTF
TRBV6-5	.	TRBJ1-2	.	TGTGCCAGCAGTACATCGACAGGTTCGGGCTACACCTTC	CASSTSTGSGYTF
TRBV19	.	TRBJ2-5	.	TGTGCCAGTAGTGTACTAGGGGGGGAGGAGACCCAGTACTTC	CASSVLGGEETQYF
TRBV19	.	TRBJ1-1	once	TGTGCCAGTAGACAGGCTGTGGGGAACACTGAAGCTTTCTTT	CASRQAVGNTEAFF
TRBV19	.	TRBJ1-1	few	TGTGCCAGTAGTATATTGGCAGGGGTGAACACTGAAGCTTTCTTT	CASSILAGVNTEAFF
TRBV30	TRBD2	TRBJ2-3	.	TGTGCCTGGAGATTTAGCGGGACGGTGACAGATACGCAGTATTTT	CAWRFSGTVTDTQYF
TRBV6-6	.	TRBJ2-6	.	TGTGCCAGCAGTCCCTCGGGAGCCCAACATTCTGGGGCCAACGTCCTGACTTTC	CASSPSGAQHSGANVLTF
TRBV19	.	TRBJ2-3	.	TGTGCCAGCGGGGGGCAGATCACAGATACGCAGTATTTT	CASGGQITDTQYF
TRBV5-1	TRBD1	TRBJ2-7	.	TGCGCCAGCAGCGGGGGGACAGGGGGAACCTACGAGCAGTACTTC	CASSGGTGGTYEQYF
TRBV5-1	.	TRBJ1-4	few	TGCGCCAGCAGTTTTGGGACAATCGATGAAAAACTGTTTTTT	CASSFGTIDEKLFF
TRBV29-1	.	TRBJ1-2	.	TGCAGCGTTGATAACAAACAGTTCTATGGCTACACCTTC	CSVDNKQFYGYTF
TRBV14	TRBD1	TRBJ2-2	.	TGTGCCAGCACTCGACAGGGGTCTAAGGAGCTGTTTTTT	CASTRQGSKELFF
TRBV5-4	.	TRBJ2-5	.	TGTGCCAGCAGCGCTGGACAGACACAAGAGACCCAGTACTTC	CASSAGQTQETQYF
TRBV28	.	TRBJ1-2	.	TGTGCCAGCAGTTTAGGCAGTACTAATACGTATGGCTACACCTTC	CASSLGSTNTYGYTF
TRBV30	TRBD1	TRBJ1-3	.	TGTGCCTGGAACAGGGGGGCCGGTGGGAACACCATATATTTT	CAWNRGAGGNTIYF
TRBV7-6	.	TRBJ1-6	.	TGTGCCAGCAGCCGCCGGGAGAGCTCCTATAATTCACCCCTCCACTTT	CASSRRESSYNSPLHF
TRBV5-4	TRBD2	TRBJ2-1	.	TGTGCCAGCAGCTTGGGGGGTGGACTAGCGGGCTCCTACAATGAGCAGTTCTTC	CASSLGGGLAGSYNEQFF
TRBV6-2/TRBV6-3	.	TRBJ1-1	.	TGTGCCAGCAGTTACCAGGGTGTGTTTACTGAAGCTTTCTTT	CASSYQGVFTEAFF
TRBV11-2	TRBD2	TRBJ2-1	.	TGTGCCAGCAGTTCCACTAGCGGGTCCTACAATGAGCAGTTCTTC	CASSSTSGSYNEQFF
TRBV27	.	TRBJ2-3	.	TGTGCCAGCAGTCCCCCAACAGGGCCAGATACGCAGTATTTT	CASSPPTGPDTQYF
TRBV5-5	.	TRBJ2-7	few	TGTGCCAGCAGCTTGCGTAGCGCCTACTCCTACGAGCAGTACTTC	CASSLRSAYSYEQYF
TRBV12-5	.	TRBJ2-2	.	TGTGCTAGTGGTTCCCCTACGGGAGTGGACACCGGGGAGCTGTTTTTT	CASGSPTGVDTGELFF
TRBV6-5	.	TRBJ2-5	.	TGTGCCAGCAGTTACGACAGACAAGAGACCCAGTACTTC	CASSYDRQETQYF
TRBV5-6	.	TRBJ1-1	.	TGTGCCAGCAGAACCTTGACAGGGAACACTGAAGCTTTCTTT	CASRTLTGNTEAFF
TRBV7-9	.	TRBJ2-2	.	TGTGCCAGCAGCTTAGGGACAATTAACACCGGGGAGCTGTTTTTT	CASSLGTINTGELFF
TRBV3-1/TRBV3-2	TRBD1	TRBJ1-2	.	TGTGCCAGCAGCCAAGGGCAGGGGGAGGGCTACACCTTC	CASSQGQGEGYTF
TRBV2	.	TRBJ2-2	many	TGTGCCAGCAAAGGAGACCCCCACACCGGGGAGCTGTTTTTT	CASKGDPHTGELFF
TRBV10-2	.	TRBJ2-5	.	TGCGCCAGCGGATTAGCCGGCGGAGAGACCCAGTACTTC	CASGLAGGETQYF
TRBV2	TRBD1	TRBJ2-4	.	TGTGCCAGCACCAGACAGGGTATAGACAAAAACATTCAGTACTTC	CASTRQGIDKNIQYF
TRBV3-1/TRBV3-2	.	TRBJ2-7	.	TGTGCCAGCAGCCAAGAGGGCTACCCATCTTACGAGCAGTACTTC	CASSQEGYPSYEQYF
TRBV18	TRBD1	TRBJ1-2	.	TGTGCCAGCTCACCAAGGACAGGGGAAGGCTACACCTTC	CASSPRTGEGYTF
TRBV30	.	TRBJ1-2	.	TGTGCCTGGAGCCTGGCAGGCTTGGGCTACACCTTC	CAWSLAGLGYTF
TRBV2	.	TRBJ2-7	.	TGTGCCAGCAGAGTTGGGCCCGGGGTCTCCTACGAGCAGTACTTC	CASRVGPGVSYEQYF